This T cell receptor (beta chain) was identified during a study of cytomegalovirus exposure and HLA in healthy donors. The wider study: One earlier analysis, a look at approximately 180 million T cells, found 117 million unique TCR beta sequences. HLA-typed donors were the source of about 85 million unique TCRs, which an early data release held. Study results and limitations: The authors enumerated under 200 TCR beta chains as linked to cytomegalovirus. An analysis that came later showed most CMV-associated TCR beta chains appearing HLA-restricted.

PCR amplification relied on 60 Vbeta primers (plus 13 Jbeta primers). Some clones are missing from TCRdb's copy, which holds only in-frame ones; the method was immunoSEQ multiplex PCR. Of under 50,000 clones listed, 72% are singletons. With V trimmed by 5 bases and J by 3 bases, 4 bases remained unmatched. From germline, CDR1 is SEHNR and CDR2 FQNEAQ (reference sequence). The CDR3 loop spans 15 amino acids. In the case of this clone: The target antigen is unknown.

The sample consisted of PBMCs. The TCR sequence derives from a man between 25 and 39 years old in good health and CMV-seronegative. The chain couples TRBV7-9 to TRBJ2-1; 10 bases line up with TRBD2. CDR3 amino acids: CASSGSGRFYNEQFF. CDR3 sequence (DNA): TGTGCCAGCAGCGGTAGCGGGAGGTTCTACAATGAGCAGTTCTTC.